Each of the 15 T cell receptor beta chains below was sequenced from the same sample in a study of blood T cell repertoires in COVID-19. Repertoires were generated with immunoSEQ multiplex PCR, while TCRdb's copy carries only in-frame clones and drops some. The repertoire includes about 230,000 clones, around 90% of them detected once, and 11% sits in the top ten. The sample consisted of PBMCs or T cells enriched from blood (not recorded which). The receptors shown here come from a man aged 30 to 45 who had recovered from COVID-19.

This chain connects TRBV4-3 to TRBJ2-6; 8 nucleotides align to TRBD2. The V segment lost 4 bases and the J segment 0 bases; nucleotides outside the gene matches: 5. This CDR3 is built from 17 residues. CDR1 is LGHNA and CDR2 is YSLEER in the germline V gene. The CDR3 loop reads CASSPIGGGSGANVLTF. Written as DNA, the CDR3 is TGCGCCAGCAGCCCAATCGGGGGGGGCTCTGGGGCCAACGTCCTGACTTTC.

V and J are TRBV5-1 and TRBJ2-3, with D possibly TRBD2 on 6 matching bases. The CDR3 contains 15 residues. The V gene lost 0 bases and the J gene lost 2 bases, with 10 bases spanning the gap. Germline assignment: CDR1 SGHRS and CDR2 YFSETQ. The CDR3: CASSLGGGTTDTQYF. CDR3 DNA: TGCGCCAGCAGCTTGGGTGGCGGGACCACAGATACGCAGTATTTT.

This chain connects TRBV23-1 to TRBJ1-4; D unclear. Being an ORF, TRBV23-1 has a function that is uncertain. The CDR3 sequence is 15 residues long. V was pared by 5 bases and J by 11 bases, with 21 bases between. The CDR3 here is CASSLYLNSRSKLFF. CDR3 DNA sequence: TGCGCCAGCAGTTTATATTTGAACAGCCGTTCCAAACTGTTTTTT.

There are many counts of this clone. This chain joins TRBV30 and TRBJ1-2; the D gene is possibly TRBD1 (5 bases). The CDR3 contains 13 residues. Deletions cut 3 bases from V and 0 bases from J, with 8 bases between. From germline, CDR1 is GTSNPN and CDR2 SVGIG (reference sequence). CDR3 DNA: TGTGCCTGGAGGGGGCGGACTAACTATGGCTACACCTTC. Translated, it gives CAWRGRTNYGYTF.

V is TRBV9 and J is TRBJ2-2, with TRBD1 identical over 8 bases. V trimming: 1 base; J trimming: 4 bases; junction bases outside the gene matches: 12. Germline loops: CDR1 SGDLS, CDR2 YYNGEE. CDR3 length equals 18 residues. The CDR3 loop is CASSVSPGGLISTGELFF. Written as DNA, the CDR3 is TGTGCCAGCAGCGTATCTCCAGGGGGCCTCATTAGCACCGGGGAGCTGTTTTTT.

In DNA, the CDR3 is TGTGCCAGCAGCTTGCGGACAGGGGCCTACGAGCAGTACTTC. Its protein is CASSLRTGAYEQYF. This chain uses TRBV5-5 with TRBJ2-7; 9 positions match TRBD1. CDR3 length equals 14 residues. CDR1 SGHKS and CDR2 YYEKEE come from the germline V gene (reference sequence). The V segment lost 1 base and the J segment 2 bases; nucleotides outside the gene matches: 1.

The rearrangement joins TRBV5-4 to TRBJ2-3; D is ambiguous. Trimming stripped 4 bases from V and 0 bases from J, with 12 bases between. The CDR3 is made up of 15 amino acids. Germline lookup yields CDR1 SGHNT and CDR2 YYREEE (reference sequence). The CDR3 nucleotides read TGTGCCAGCAGCCCAGGTGGCATAAGCACAGATACGCAGTATTTT. Protein sequence: CASSPGGISTDTQYF.

This clone came up once. V is TRBV3-1 (or the pseudogene TRBV3-2) and J is TRBJ2-2; D is unresolved. Per the germline V gene, CDR1 is LGHDT and CDR2 is YNNKEL (reference sequence). V was pared by 0 bases and J by 6 bases, with 8 bases between. The CDR3 is 14 amino acids. The DNA of the CDR3 is TGTGCCAGCAGCCAAGATTTTCTCGCCGGGGAGCTGTTTTTT. It is translated as CASSQDFLAGELFF.

The rearrangement uses TRBV4-3 and TRBJ1-2; 9 positions agree with TRBD1. CDR1 is LGHNA, CDR2 YSLEER, per germline. Trimming removed 2 bases from V and 4 bases from J; junction bases left unmatched: 8. The CDR3 runs to 16 residues. The chain's CDR3 is CASSQRGTGLLYGYTF. CDR3 DNA sequence: TGCGCCAGCAGCCAAAGGGGGACAGGGCTCCTCTATGGCTACACCTTC.

This clone was recorded a few times. V and J are TRBV7-8 and TRBJ1-1; the match to TRBD1 covers 8 bases. The germline V gene encodes CDR1 SGHVS and CDR2 FQNEAQ. This CDR3 has 14 amino acids. The V and J ends lost 5 bases and 6 bases, in that order; junction bases with no gene match: 8. The CDR3 reads CASSKGTGRPEAFF. The CDR3 region has the DNA TGTGCCAGCAGCAAGGGGACAGGCCGTCCTGAAGCTTTCTTT.

The rearrangement links TRBV6-2 or TRBV6-3 to TRBJ2-7; 11 nucleotides agree with TRBD2. The germline V gene has CDR1 MNHEY and CDR2 SVGEGT. With 5 bases clipped from V and 2 bases from J, the junction kept 11 bases outside the gene matches. The length of the CDR3 is 17 residues. This CDR3 is CASSPTSGSPSAYEQYF. DNA for the CDR3: TGTGCCAGCAGTCCAACTAGCGGGAGCCCCTCGGCCTACGAGCAGTACTTC.

The V call is TRBV9, the J call TRBJ1-2; tentatively, D is TRBD1 (6 bases). V shed 3 bases and J shed 7 bases, with 16 bases lying between them. The germline V gene encodes CDR1 SGDLS and CDR2 YYNGEE. The CDR3 is 14 residues long. The CDR3 protein is CASSADTGFAGYTF. The CDR3 DNA reads TGTGCCAGCAGCGCAGATACAGGGTTTGCTGGCTACACCTTC.

The rearrangement links TRBV9 to TRBJ2-5, with D maybe TRBD1 (6 bases). Trimming pared 4 bases from V and 2 bases from J, leaving 9 bases between. The CDR3 has 13 amino acids. Germline V gene data show CDR1 as SGDLS and CDR2 as YYNGEE. The CDR3 nucleotides read TGTGCCAGCAGCCGGGACATACAAGAGACCCAGTACTTC. As protein: CASSRDIQETQYF.

V and J are TRBV27 and TRBJ2-7; TRBD2 agrees at 7 bases. Germline CDR1 reads MNHEY; CDR2 reads SMNVEV (reference sequence). The CDR3 is 14 residues long. Unmatched junction bases numbered 12, after V lost 10 bases and J lost 3 bases. The CDR3 DNA follows: TGTGCCACGAGACCTTCTGGGGAGGGCTACGAGCAGTACTTC. The encoded protein is CATRPSGEGYEQYF.

The J gene is TRBJ1-2, the V gene TRBV30; D perhaps matches TRBD1 (5 bases). CDR3 length: 13 amino acids. Germline V lookup: CDR1 GTSNPN, CDR2 SVGIG (reference sequence). V was shortened by 4 bases and J by 3 bases, with 12 bases between the two germline ends. CDR3 nucleotide sequence: TGTGCCTGGATCCGCAACAGGTACTATGGCTACACCTTC. Its protein is CAWIRNRYYGYTF.